This paragraph reports one TCR beta chain. Some clones are missing from TCRdb's copy, which holds only in-frame ones; the method was immunoSEQ multiplex PCR. The table includes about 150,000 clones, 84% detected once. This sample stems from a study of blood T cell repertoires in COVID-19. V was clipped by 6 bases and J by 0 bases, with 15 bases between them. This CDR3 has 15 residues. CDR1 and CDR2 from the germline V gene are WSHSY and SAAADI. The chain links TRBV10-2 to TRBJ2-7; tentatively, D is TRBD2 (6 bases). Sequencing input: peripheral blood. The receptor was derived from a human donor in a cohort sampled during active COVID-19. CDR3 loop: CASRGGSGSSYEQYF. The DNA of the CDR3 is TGCGCCAGCAGGGGGGGTAGCGGTAGCTCCTACGAGCAGTACTTC.